The text below deals with one T cell receptor beta chain. This sample is part of a study of blood T cell repertoires in COVID-19. For the study at large: Acute-phase and convalescent COVID-19 samples originated in the United States, Italy and Spain. Nucleic acid was either cDNA or gDNA, and it came from T cells, B-cell-depleted T cells, or PBMCs.

The trim removed 8 bases at V and 5 bases at J, leaving 6 bases unmatched. The CDR3 is 14 amino acids. CDR1 SGHVS and CDR2 FNYEAQ come from the germline V gene. Which cohort a participant joined came from the clinical history participants gave. Authors' analysis steps: It was from reference gene primer amplification that nucleated cell counts were estimated. Clones were sequenced by immunoSEQ multiplex PCR, and TCRdb holds only the in-frame ones, with some missing. D and trimming come from the DNA, and the V and J calls and clone size come from that table. In the table there are under 300,000 clones, around 90% of which are singletons.

Material for sequencing was PBMCs or T cells enriched from blood (not recorded which). The receptor's source is a woman between 25 and 40 years old with acute COVID-19. V gene TRBV7-6 combines with J gene TRBJ2-5; TRBD2 agrees at 12 bases. The CDR3, as DNA: TGTGCCAGCGGCGGACTAGCGGGACTGGAGACCCAGTACTTC. It specifies CASGGLAGLETQYF.